A single T cell receptor beta chain is shown here with its context. What it binds is not known. The primer mix had 60 Vbeta and 13 Jbeta primers. Generated by immunoSEQ multiplex PCR, the TCRdb table keeps only in-frame clones and is missing some. The repertoire holds some 130,000 clones, with more than 70% as singletons. The source of the sample is a study of cytomegalovirus exposure and HLA in healthy donors. Study context: A data release that came early held roughly 90 million unique TCRs from HLA-typed donors.

Findings and limits, study-wide: TCR beta sequences reportedly predicted most subjects' HLA-A and HLA-B alleles accurately.

CDR3 length: 15 residues. Germline CDR1 is SQVTM and CDR2 is ANQGSEA. V was shortened by 4 bases and J by 3 bases, with 16 bases between the two germline ends. This TCR came from a man aged 50-60 years in good health and CMV-seropositive. The sequencing input was PBMCs. The V gene is TRBV29-1, the J gene TRBJ2-1; D is perhaps TRBD2 (5 bases). The CDR3 reads CSVVRVGRDYNEQFF. The CDR3 nucleotides are TGCAGCGTTGTGAGGGTTGGAAGGGACTACAATGAGCAGTTCTTC.